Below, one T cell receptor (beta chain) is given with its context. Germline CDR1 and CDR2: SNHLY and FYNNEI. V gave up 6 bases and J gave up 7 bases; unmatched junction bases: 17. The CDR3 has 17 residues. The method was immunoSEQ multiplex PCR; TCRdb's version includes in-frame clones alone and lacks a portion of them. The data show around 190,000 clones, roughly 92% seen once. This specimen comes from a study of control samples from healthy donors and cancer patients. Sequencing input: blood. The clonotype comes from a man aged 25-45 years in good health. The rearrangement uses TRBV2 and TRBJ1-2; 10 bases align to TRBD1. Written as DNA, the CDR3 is TGTGCCAGCAGACGATCCGGGACAGGGGCGACTACTTTTGGCTACACCTTC. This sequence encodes CASRRSGTGATTFGYTF.